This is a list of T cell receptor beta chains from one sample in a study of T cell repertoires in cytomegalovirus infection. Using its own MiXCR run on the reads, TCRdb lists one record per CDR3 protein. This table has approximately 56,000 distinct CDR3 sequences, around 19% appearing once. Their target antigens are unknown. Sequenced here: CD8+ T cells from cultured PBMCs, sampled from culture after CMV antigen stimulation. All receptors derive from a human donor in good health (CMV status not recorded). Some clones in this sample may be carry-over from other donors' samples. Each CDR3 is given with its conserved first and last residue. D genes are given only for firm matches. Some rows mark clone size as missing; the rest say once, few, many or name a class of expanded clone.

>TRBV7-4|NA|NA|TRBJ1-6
TGTGCCAGCAGCCCTGTCGCGGATAATTCACCCCTCCACTTT
CASSPVADNSPLHF
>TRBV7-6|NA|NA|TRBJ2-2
TGTGCCAGCAGCTTACAGCGAATCGGCAGCGCAGGCGGGGAGCTGTTTTTT
CASSLQRIGSAGGELFF
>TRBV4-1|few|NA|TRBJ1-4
TGCGCCAGCAGCCCCACAGGGACACTGAGAAATGAAAAACTGTTTTTT
CASSPTGTLRNEKLFF
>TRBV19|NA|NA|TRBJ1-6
TGTGCCAGTTCAACGAGGGGATCCCGGGACCAAATTTTCTATAATTCACCCCTCCACTTT
CASSTRGSRDQIFYNSPLHF
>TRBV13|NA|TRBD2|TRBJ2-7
TGTGCCAGCAGCGGGGGGGTCCGTAGCTCCTACGAGCAGTACTTC
CASSGGVRSSYEQYF
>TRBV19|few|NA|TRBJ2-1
TGTGCCAGTAGTATGCCCGGGATCACTGAGCAGTTCTTC
CASSMPGITEQFF
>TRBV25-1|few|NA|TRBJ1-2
TGTGCCAGCGTCGGGGGGACGTTCCACTATGGCTACACCTTC
CASVGGTFHYGYTF
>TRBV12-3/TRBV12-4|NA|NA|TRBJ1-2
TGTGCCAGCAGCAAGAAGGCAGGGGAAGATGGCTACACCTTC
CASSKKAGEDGYTF
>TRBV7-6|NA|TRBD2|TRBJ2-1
TGTGCCAGCAGCTTAGAAGGCGGGGGGGCCGGGAATGAGCAGTTCTTC
CASSLEGGGAGNEQFF
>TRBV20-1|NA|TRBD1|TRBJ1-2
TGCAGTGCTTGGGACAGGGGGCGTGAGAATGGCTACACCTTC
CSAWDRGRENGYTF
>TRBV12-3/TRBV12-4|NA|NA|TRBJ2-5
TGTGCCAGCAGTTTAGTTAAATCAGTACAAGAGACCCAGTACTTC
CASSLVKSVQETQYF
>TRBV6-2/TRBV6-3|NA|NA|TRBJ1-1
TGTGCCAGCAGTTACTCTTGGAGTTTTGAAGCTTTCTTT
CASSYSWSFEAFF
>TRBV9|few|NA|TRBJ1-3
TGTGCCAGCAGCGAAGCAGGGTATCCTGGAAACACCATATATTTT
CASSEAGYPGNTIYF
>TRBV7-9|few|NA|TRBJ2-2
TGTGCCAGCAGCCCCCCCCTCTTGGTCACCGGGGAGCTGTTTTTT
CASSPPLLVTGELFF
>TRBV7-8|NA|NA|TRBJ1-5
TGTGCCAGCAGCTCCCGGGACATTTATTATCAGCCCCAGCATTTT
CASSSRDIYYQPQHF
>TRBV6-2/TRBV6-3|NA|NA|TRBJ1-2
TGTGCCAGCAGCTACGGGAGAGGGGACGGCTACACCTTC
CASSYGRGDGYTF
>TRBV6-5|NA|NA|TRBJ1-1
TGTGCCAGCAGTTACGGTTGGGACACTGAAGCTTTCTTT
CASSYGWDTEAFF
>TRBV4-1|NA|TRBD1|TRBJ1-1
TGCGCCAGCAGCCAAGATTCAGGGGGGAACACTGAAGCTTTCTTT
CASSQDSGGNTEAFF
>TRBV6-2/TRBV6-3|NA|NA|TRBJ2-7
TGTGCCAGCAGTCCTCTAGCAGGGATCCTACGGTACGAGCAGTACTTC
CASSPLAGILRYEQYF
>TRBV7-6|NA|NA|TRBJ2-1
TGTGCCAGCAGCTTAACGGGGGCCGGAAATGAGCAGTTCTTC
CASSLTGAGNEQFF
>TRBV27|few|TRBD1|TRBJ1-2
TGTGCCAGCAGCCCGGAATACAGGGGGCGCGGCTACACCTTC
CASSPEYRGRGYTF
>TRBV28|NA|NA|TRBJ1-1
TGTGCCAGCAGTCCTAACACTGAAGCTTTCTTT
CASSPNTEAFF
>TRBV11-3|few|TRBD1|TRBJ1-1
TGTGCCAGCAGCTCGGAGGGGACAGGGGTTTGGAACACTGAAGCTTTCTTT
CASSSEGTGVWNTEAFF
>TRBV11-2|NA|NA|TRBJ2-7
TGTGCCAGCAGCTTAGATAACGGGGGCCGCGAGCAGTACTTC
CASSLDNGGREQYF
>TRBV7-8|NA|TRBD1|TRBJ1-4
TGTGCCAGCAGCTCAGAACCCGGGACAGCTCAATGGGGGATGTTTTTT
CASSSEPGTAQWGMFF
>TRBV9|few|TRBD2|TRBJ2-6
TGTGCCAGCAGCGTTTACTTAGGGCGGGGGGTTCCAGGGGCCAACGTCCTGACTTTC
CASSVYLGRGVPGANVLTF
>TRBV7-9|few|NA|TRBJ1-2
TGTGCCAGCAGCCCCCCTACGACTCACAACTATGGCTACACCTTC
CASSPPTTHNYGYTF
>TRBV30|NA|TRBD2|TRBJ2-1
TGTGCCTGGAGGCCCTCGACTAGCGGGGGGGCCGATGAGCAGTTCTTC
CAWRPSTSGGADEQFF
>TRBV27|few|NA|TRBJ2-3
TGTGCCAGCAGGAAAGCTCTTTATAGCACAGATACGCAGTATTTT
CASRKALYSTDTQYF
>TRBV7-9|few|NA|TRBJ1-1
TGTGCCAGCAGCTTTTTCCCGCGACAGGCCATGAACACTGAAGCTTTCTTT
CASSFFPRQAMNTEAFF
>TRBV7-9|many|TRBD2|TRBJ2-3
TGTGCCAGCAGCTTCGAGAAGCGGGGGGCGACTCGCACAGATACGCAGTATTTT
CASSFEKRGATRTDTQYF
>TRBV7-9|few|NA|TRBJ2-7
TGTGCCAGCAGCTTGCGAGGAAACTACGAGCAGTACTTC
CASSLRGNYEQYF
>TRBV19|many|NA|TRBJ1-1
TGTGCCAGTAGTTCCGTGCGACAGACCCTGAACACTGAAGCTTTCTTT
CASSSVRQTLNTEAFF
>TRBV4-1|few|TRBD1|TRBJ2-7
TGCGCCAGCAGCCCCCGGACAGGGACCTACGAGCAGTACTTC
CASSPRTGTYEQYF
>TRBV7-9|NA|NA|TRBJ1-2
TGTGCCAGCAGCTTCGAGGACTATGGCTACACCTTC
CASSFEDYGYTF
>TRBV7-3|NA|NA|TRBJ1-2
TGTGCCAGCAGCTTAAGATCTGGGGACGGGACTAACTATGGCTACACCTTC
CASSLRSGDGTNYGYTF
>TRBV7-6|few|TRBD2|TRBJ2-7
TGTGCCAGCAGCCTGGCCGGGAGGGACTACGAGCAGTACTTC
CASSLAGRDYEQYF
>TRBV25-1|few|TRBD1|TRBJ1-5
TGTGCCAGCAGTGTTTCACAGGGGGGCCAGCCCCAGCATTTT
CASSVSQGGQPQHF
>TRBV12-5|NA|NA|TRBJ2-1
TGTGCTAGTGGTTCGCCCTTTTACAATGAGCAGTTCTTC
CASGSPFYNEQFF
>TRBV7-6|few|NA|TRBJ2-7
TGTGCCAGCAGCTTAGAAGGCACACTCGAGCAGTACTTC
CASSLEGTLEQYF
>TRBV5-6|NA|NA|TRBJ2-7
TGTGCCAGCAGCTGGAGTTCCTACGAGCAGTACTTC
CASSWSSYEQYF
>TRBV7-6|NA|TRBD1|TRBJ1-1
TGTGCCAGCAGCCGGGACAGTAGAACTGAAGCTTTCTTT
CASSRDSRTEAFF
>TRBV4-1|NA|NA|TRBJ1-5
TGCGCCAGCAGCCTCTCCGGGGGGGACGGCAATCAGCCCCAGCATTTT
CASSLSGGDGNQPQHF
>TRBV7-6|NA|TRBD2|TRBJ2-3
TGTGCCAGCAGCTTAGGGACTAGCGGGGGGGCCTTAGATACGCAGTATTTT
CASSLGTSGGALDTQYF
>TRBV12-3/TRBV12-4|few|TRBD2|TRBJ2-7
TGTGCCAGCAGTTTAGCAGGCTTGGGACTAGCGGGGCTCCATCTACATTACGAGCAGTACTTC
CASSLAGLGLAGLHLHYEQYF
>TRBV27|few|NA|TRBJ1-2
TGTGCCAGCAGTTTATACCCCGGGCGTGGCTACACCTTC
CASSLYPGRGYTF
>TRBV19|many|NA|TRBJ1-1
TGTGCCAGCGAGGTCGGGGGGAGCACTGAAGCTTTCTTT
CASEVGGSTEAFF
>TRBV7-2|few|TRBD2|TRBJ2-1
TGTGCCAGCAGCTTGAATAGCGGGGGGGCCGTGGATGAGCAGTTCTTC
CASSLNSGGAVDEQFF
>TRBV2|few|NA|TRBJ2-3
TGTGCCAGCCTGTACCCGGCCGTCACAGATACGCAGTATTTT
CASLYPAVTDTQYF
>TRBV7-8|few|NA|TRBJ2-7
TGTGCCAGCAGCTTAGAGGGATTTTCCTACGAGCAGTACTTC
CASSLEGFSYEQYF
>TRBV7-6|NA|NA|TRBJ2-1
TGTGCCAGCAGCCAAGAATCCAATGAGCAGTTCTTC
CASSQESNEQFF
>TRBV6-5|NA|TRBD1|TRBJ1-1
TGTGCCAGCAGTAGGACAGGTCTTGAAGCTTTCTTT
CASSRTGLEAFF
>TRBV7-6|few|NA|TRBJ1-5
TGTGCCAGCAGCAAAACAGGGTATCAGCCCCAGCATTTT
CASSKTGYQPQHF